The rows below give T cell receptor beta chains drawn from one sample of a study of blood T cell repertoires in COVID-19. Profiling relied on immunoSEQ multiplex PCR, and the TCRdb table lists in-frame clones only, not all of them. The sample contains approximately 61,000 clones, 70% to 90% of which appear only once. Specimen: peripheral blood. These receptors were collected from a woman of 80 years or more with active COVID-19. The CDR3 runs from the conserved cysteine through the conserved F or W. D genes are given only for firm matches. Clone size is not always given. Where it is, it says once, few, many or a class for expanded clones.

J gene,D gene,clone size,V gene,CDR3 protein,CDR3 DNA
TRBJ2-3,NA,NA,TRBV3-1/TRBV3-2,CASSQGSTSWGGTDTQYF,TGTGCCAGCAGCCAAGGCTCTACTAGCTGGGGGGGCACAGATACGCAGTATTTT
TRBJ1-2,NA,NA,TRBV28,CASSLGFGPGRYTF,TGTGCCAGCAGTTTGGGTTTTGGGCCCGGCAGGTACACCTTC
TRBJ2-2,NA,NA,TRBV28,CASSLPGTTNTGELFF,TGTGCCAGCAGTTTACCAGGGACAACGAACACCGGGGAGCTGTTTTTT
TRBJ2-3,NA,NA,TRBV7-9,CASSPGLEGNTDTQYF,TGTGCCAGCAGCCCCGGCCTGGAGGGGAACACAGATACGCAGTATTTT
TRBJ1-2,NA,NA,TRBV18,CASSPRTQGYYGYTF,TGTGCCAGCTCACCCAGAACTCAGGGGTACTATGGCTACACCTTC
TRBJ2-1,TRBD2,NA,TRBV19,CASSSRTSGGSSYNEQFF,TGTGCCAGTAGTTCGCGGACTAGCGGGGGGAGCTCCTACAATGAGCAGTTCTTC
TRBJ2-1,TRBD2,NA,TRBV12-5,CASGSALAGVTNEQFF,TGTGCTAGTGGTTCGGCACTAGCGGGGGTTACCAATGAGCAGTTCTTC
TRBJ1-4,TRBD1,NA,TRBV7-9,CASSLGQGRATNEKLFF,TGTGCCAGCAGCCTTGGACAGGGAAGAGCAACTAATGAAAAACTGTTTTTT
TRBJ1-2,TRBD1,NA,TRBV6-5,CASSYGGTAYGYTF,TGTGCCAGCAGTTACGGCGGGACAGCCTATGGCTACACCTTC
TRBJ2-7,NA,NA,TRBV5-1,CASTDSYEQYF,TGCGCCAGCACCGACAGCTACGAGCAGTACTTC
TRBJ1-4,NA,NA,TRBV4-2,CASSQGSNGANEKLFF,TGTGCCAGCAGCCAAGGATCGAACGGGGCTAATGAAAAACTGTTTTTT
TRBJ2-3,TRBD2,NA,TRBV5-1,CASSATSGGAASTDTQYF,TGCGCCAGCAGCGCCACTAGCGGGGGGGCGGCGAGCACAGATACGCAGTATTTT
TRBJ2-1,TRBD2,few,TRBV5-1,CASSLWTRNNEQFF,TGCGCCAGCAGTCTCTGGACTAGAAACAATGAGCAGTTCTTC
TRBJ1-5,NA,NA,TRBV7-2,CASSLGRGFRQPQHF,TGTGCCAGCAGCTTGGGGCGGGGGTTTCGGCAGCCCCAGCATTTT